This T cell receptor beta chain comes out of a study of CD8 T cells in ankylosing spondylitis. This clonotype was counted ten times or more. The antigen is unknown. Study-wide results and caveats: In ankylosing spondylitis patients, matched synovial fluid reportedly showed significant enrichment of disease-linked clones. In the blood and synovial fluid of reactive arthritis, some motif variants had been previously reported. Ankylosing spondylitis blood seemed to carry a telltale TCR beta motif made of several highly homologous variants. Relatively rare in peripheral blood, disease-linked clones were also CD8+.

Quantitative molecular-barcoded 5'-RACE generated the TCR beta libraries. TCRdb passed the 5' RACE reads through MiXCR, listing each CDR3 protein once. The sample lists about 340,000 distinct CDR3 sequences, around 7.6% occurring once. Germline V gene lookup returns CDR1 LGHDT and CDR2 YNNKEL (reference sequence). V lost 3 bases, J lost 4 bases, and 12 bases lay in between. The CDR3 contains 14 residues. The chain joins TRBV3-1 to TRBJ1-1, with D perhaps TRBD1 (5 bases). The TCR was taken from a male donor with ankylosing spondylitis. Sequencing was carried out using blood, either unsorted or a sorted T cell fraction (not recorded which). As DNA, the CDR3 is TGTGCCAGCAGCCAGAGCGGGGGTGTCACTGAAGCTTTCTTT. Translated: CASSQSGGVTEAFF.